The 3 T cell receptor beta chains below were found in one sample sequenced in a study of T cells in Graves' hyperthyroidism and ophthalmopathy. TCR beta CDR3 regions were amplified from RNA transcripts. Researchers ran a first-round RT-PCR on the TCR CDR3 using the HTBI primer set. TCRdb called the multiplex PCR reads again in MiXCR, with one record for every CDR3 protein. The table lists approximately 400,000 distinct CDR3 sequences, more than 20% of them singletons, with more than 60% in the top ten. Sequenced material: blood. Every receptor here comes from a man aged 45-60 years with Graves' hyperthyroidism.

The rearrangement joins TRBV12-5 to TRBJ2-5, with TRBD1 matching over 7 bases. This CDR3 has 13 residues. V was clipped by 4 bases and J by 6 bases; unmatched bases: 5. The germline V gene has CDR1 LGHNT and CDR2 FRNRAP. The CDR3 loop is CASGWTGLQTQYF. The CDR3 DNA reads TGTGCTAGTGGTTGGACAGGTTTGCAGACCCAGTACTTC.

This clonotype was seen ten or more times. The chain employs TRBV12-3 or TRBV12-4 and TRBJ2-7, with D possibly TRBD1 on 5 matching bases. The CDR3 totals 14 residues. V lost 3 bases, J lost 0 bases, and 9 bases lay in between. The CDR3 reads CASSFQGSSYEQYF. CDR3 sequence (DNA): TGTGCCAGCAGTTTCCAGGGTAGCTCCTACGAGCAGTACTTC.

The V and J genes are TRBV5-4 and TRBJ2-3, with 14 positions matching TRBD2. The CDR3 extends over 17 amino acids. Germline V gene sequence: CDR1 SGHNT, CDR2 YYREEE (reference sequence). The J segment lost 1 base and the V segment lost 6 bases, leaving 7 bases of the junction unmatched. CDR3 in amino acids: CASNTGLAGDGTDTQYF. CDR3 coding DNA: TGTGCCAGCAACACGGGACTAGCGGGAGACGGCACAGATACGCAGTATTTT.